The present entry profiles one T cell receptor beta chain with its context. What it binds is unknown. This entry belongs to a study of T cell repertoires and HLA-DP antigens. Across the study: One stimulator alloantigen differed from self by one groove amino acid; the other by ten.

Measured with immunoSEQ multiplex PCR; TCRdb has only the in-frame clones, and not every one. This table has 65,000 to 95,000 clones, just under 80% appearing once. The CDR3 spans 13 residues. Germline-derived CDR1 and CDR2 are SNHLY and FYNNEI. V lost 4 bases, J lost 5 bases, and 0 bases stayed unmatched. Sequenced input: CD4+ T cells from PBMCs. The V call is TRBV2, the J call TRBJ2-3, with 10 positions matching TRBD1. The source of this sequence is a man in his 60s in good health and CMV-seronegative. Here the CDR3 DNA reads TGTGCCAGCAGTGGGGACAGGGGAGATACGCAGTATTTT. Translation gives CASSGDRGDTQYF.